One sample yielded the 12 T cell receptor beta chains listed below, sequenced in a study of T cells in localized non-small cell lung cancer. Some clones are missing from TCRdb's copy, which holds only in-frame ones; the method was immunoSEQ multiplex PCR. Altogether fewer than 20,000 clones are present, around 83% being singletons, with the ten largest covering about 25%. The sequences come from peripheral blood, collected before any cancer treatment. The receptors were sampled from a male donor at least 60 years old with stage I lung adenocarcinoma.

This clone was recorded once. The J gene is TRBJ2-3, the V gene TRBV4-3; the D is unclear. CDR1 is LGHNA, CDR2 YSLEER, per germline. V dropped 6 bases and J dropped 8 bases, with 18 bases sitting between them. This CDR3 contains 14 residues. The CDR3 sequence is CASRSDQQIATQYF. The CDR3 DNA reads as TGCGCCAGCAGAAGTGATCAACAGATAGCTACGCAGTATTTT.

The V gene is TRBV4-1, the J gene TRBJ2-7; 9 bases line up with TRBD2. The J segment lost 5 bases and the V segment lost 0 bases, leaving 8 bases of the junction unmatched. The germline V gene encodes CDR1 MGHRA and CDR2 YSYEKL. The CDR3 length is 16 residues. CDR3 in amino acids: CASSQDLGLAGDEQYF. Here the CDR3 DNA reads TGCGCCAGCAGCCAAGATCTTGGGTTAGCGGGAGACGAGCAGTACTTC.

This chain uses TRBV7-2 with TRBJ2-2, with TRBD1 matching over 10 bases. Germline V gene lookup returns CDR1 SGHTA and CDR2 FQGNSA. The CDR3 has 13 residues. The V gene end was trimmed by 11 bases and the J gene end by 4 bases; junction bases not matched to a gene: 4. CDR3 residues: CAAGQGSTGELFF. The CDR3 DNA follows: TGTGCCGCGGGACAGGGGAGCACCGGGGAGCTGTTTTTT.

The V call is TRBV21-1, the J call TRBJ1-6. TRBV21-1 is flagged as a pseudogene. This CDR3 comprises 15 residues. The CDR3: CASSKGRGFNSPLHF. DNA of the CDR3: TGTGCCAGCAGCAAAGGGCGGGGCTTTAATTCACCCCTCCACTTT.

The chain couples TRBV5-1 to TRBJ2-2; D gene ambiguous. The CDR3 contains 14 residues. In germline, CDR1 is SGHRS, CDR2 YFSETQ. Trimming stripped 2 bases from V and 3 bases from J, with 8 bases between. The CDR3 bases are TGCGCCAGCAGCTTCGGAAGTCACACCGGGGAGCTGTTTTTT. Amino acid sequence: CASSFGSHTGELFF.

The CDR3: CASSGYRGLDGYTF. The CDR3 region has the DNA TGTGCCAGCAGTGGATACAGGGGATTGGATGGCTACACCTTC. This rearrangement joins TRBV28 to TRBJ1-2; TRBD1 matches at 7 bases. CDR1 is MDHEN and CDR2 is SYDVKM in the germline V gene. The ends lost 5 bases at V and 6 bases at J; junction bases unmatched: 9. The CDR3 spans 14 residues.

The chain has TRBV7-2 and TRBJ2-5; D is perhaps TRBD1 or TRBD2 (5 bases each). Per germline, CDR1 SGHTA and CDR2 FQGNSA. The CDR3 is 14 residues long. V dropped 2 bases and J dropped 3 bases, with 10 bases sitting between them. This CDR3 is CASSLNLGEETQYF. The CDR3 region has the DNA TGTGCCAGCAGCTTAAACCTGGGGGAAGAGACCCAGTACTTC.

The rearrangement links TRBV27 to TRBJ1-5, with 9 bases aligning to TRBD1. This CDR3 comprises 14 residues. The germline gives CDR1 MNHEY, CDR2 SMNVEV (reference sequence). The ends lost 6 bases at V and 7 bases at J; junction bases unmatched: 7. The CDR3 region is CASRGPGQGQPQHF. For the CDR3, the DNA is TGTGCCAGCAGAGGCCCGGGACAGGGACAGCCCCAGCATTTT.

The chain is built from TRBV29-1 and TRBJ2-7; D uncertain. V lost 2 bases and J lost 2, with 16 bases in between. Germline CDR1 is SQVTM and CDR2 is ANQGSEA. CDR3 length: 15 amino acids. CDR3 sequence (DNA): TGCAGCGTTGAATACGGGCCCCTCCCGCCCTACGAGCAGTACTTC. Translated: CSVEYGPLPPYEQYF.

This clone was seen a handful of times. V gene TRBV11-2 combines with J gene TRBJ2-1, with 9 bases matching TRBD2. The CDR3 has 17 amino acids. Trimming at V came to 2 bases and at J to 2 bases, leaving 7 bases not matched to a gene. Germline CDR1 SGHAT, CDR2 FQNNGV. The CDR3 DNA follows: TGTGCCAGCAGCTTAAGGTATAGCGGGGGCCCCTACAATGAGCAGTTCTTC. This translates into CASSLRYSGGPYNEQFF.

The rearrangement uses TRBV7-9 and TRBJ2-7; 11 positions agree with TRBD1. The length of the CDR3 is 15 residues. Germline CDR1 SEHNR, CDR2 FQNEAQ (reference sequence). V dropped 5 bases and J dropped 5; count of bases not matched to a gene: 8. CDR3 region: CASSRPGQGENEQYF. The CDR3 region has the DNA TGTGCCAGCAGCAGACCGGGACAGGGGGAGAACGAGCAGTACTTC.

This rearrangement joins TRBV5-1 to TRBJ2-7; TRBD1 agrees at 7 bases. The CDR3 is 19 residues long. Germline-derived CDR1 and CDR2 are SGHRS and YFSETQ. Trimming at V came to 1 base and at J to 1 base, leaving 17 bases not matched to a gene. Here the CDR3 DNA reads TGCGCCAGCAGCTTGCGATCTCCCAACCCCCCACAGGGGTCCTACGAGCAGTACTTC. Encoded protein: CASSLRSPNPPQGSYEQYF.